One sample yielded the 15 T cell receptor beta chains listed below, sequenced in a study of cytomegalovirus exposure and HLA in healthy donors (dated by TCRdb to 2015 to 2018). Libraries were built with the immunoSEQ multiplex PCR assay. A mixture of 60 forward primers for TCR Vbeta segments and 13 reverse primers for TCR Jbeta segments was used in the multiplex PCR. As stored in TCRdb, this immuneACCESS dataset retains in-frame rearrangements with V and J assigned. A fraction of the clones does not appear; measured against another copy, unresolved V genes explain less than half of the discrepancy, and the remainder lacks a known reason. Within this sample are about 170,000 clones, with approximately 59% of them counted one time only. 2.5% to 3.5% of the sample belongs to the ten largest clones. Material for sequencing was PBMCs. These receptors all stem from a man aged 40-49 years in good health and CMV-seronegative.

The sample holds one count of this clone. CDR3 coding DNA: TGTGCCAGCAGCGACAGGGGGCTTCTTGGCTACACCTTC. This gives the protein CASSDRGLLGYTF. The chain links TRBV7-8 to TRBJ1-2, with TRBD1 matching over 10 bases. The CDR3 runs 13 residues. Germline trimming cut 5 bases from V and 7 bases from J; bases unmatched to any gene: 4. Germline V gene data show CDR1 as SGHVS and CDR2 as FQNEAQ.

The rearrangement joins TRBV2 to TRBJ2-1; 7 bases map to TRBD2. V dropped 5 bases and J dropped 6; count of bases not matched to a gene: 10. The V gene's germline CDR1 is SNHLY and CDR2 FYNNEI. The CDR3 has 15 residues. The CDR3 DNA is TGTGCCAGCAGTCCCATGAGCAGGGAGGGCAATGAGCAGTTCTTC. Translated: CASSPMSREGNEQFF.

The chain couples TRBV18 to TRBJ2-1; 9 nucleotides agree with TRBD2. Germline CDR1 reads KGHSH; CDR2 reads LQKENI. The CDR3 is made up of 16 amino acids. The V segment lost 2 bases and the J segment 2 bases; nucleotides outside the gene matches: 4. For the CDR3, the DNA is TGTGCCAGCTCACCAAGTCCTAGCGGGGCCTACAATGAGCAGTTCTTC. Amino acids: CASSPSPSGAYNEQFF. The variable domain in full, with the rest retrieved from reference TRBV18 and TRBJ2-1, is NAGVMQNPRHLVRRRGQEARLRCSPMKGHSHVYWYRQLPEEGLKFMVYLQKENIIDESGMPKERFSAEFPKEGPSILRIQQVVRGDSAAYFCASSPSPSGAYNEQFFGPGTRLTVL.

The chain uses TRBV29-1 and TRBJ2-1; 7 nucleotides align to TRBD1. There are 15 residues in the CDR3. CDR1 is SQVTM, CDR2 ANQGSEA, per germline. With 3 bases clipped from V and 0 bases from J, the junction kept 5 bases outside the gene matches. CDR3 DNA: TGCAGCGTTGAGACGGGACAGAGCTCCTACAATGAGCAGTTCTTC. This codes for CSVETGQSSYNEQFF.

This chain links TRBV6-1 with TRBJ2-3; D is ambiguous. V lost 2 bases and J 2 bases, leaving 14 bases between the germline ends. CDR3 length: 16 amino acids. From germline, CDR1 is MNHNS and CDR2 SASEGT. The CDR3 DNA reads as TGTGCCAGCAGTGAACAGGTGACGATTCCCACAGATACGCAGTATTTT. The encoded protein is CASSEQVTIPTDTQYF.

The CDR3 region has the DNA TGTGCCAGCAGCCCATTCACTAGCGAGAATGAGCAGTTCTTC. Translated: CASSPFTSENEQFF. The V and J genes are TRBV7-6 and TRBJ2-1, with 7 bases that match TRBD2. Germline lookup yields CDR1 SGHVS and CDR2 FNYEAQ. V lost 5 bases and J lost 7; bases outside the gene matches: 8. The CDR3 spans 14 residues.

The chain has TRBV5-6 and TRBJ2-2; TRBD2 matches 16 bases. Losses at the gene ends were 4 bases for V and 6 bases for J; bases not matched to a gene: 6. The CDR3 contains 17 residues. Germline V lookup: CDR1 SGHDT, CDR2 YYEEEE. As DNA, the CDR3 is TGTGCCAGCAGCGGGACTAGCGGGAGGGCCGGGGCCGGGGAGCTGTTTTTT. Its protein is CASSGTSGRAGAGELFF.

There are a few counts of this clone. As DNA, the CDR3 is TGTGCCAGCAGCTTAAGTACAGGGGGCAAGTATAATTCACCCCTCCACTTT. This sequence encodes CASSLSTGGKYNSPLHF. The chain has TRBV7-9 and TRBJ1-6; 9 nucleotides align to TRBD1. Germline V gives CDR1 SEHNR, CDR2 FQNEAQ (reference sequence). The trim removed 2 bases at V and 4 bases at J, leaving 6 bases unmatched. The CDR3 extends over 17 amino acids.

This clone was detected a few times. The V gene is TRBV29-1, the J gene TRBJ1-1; D remains unclear. In germline, CDR1 is SQVTM, CDR2 ANQGSEA. Deletions cut 4 bases from V and 4 bases from J, with 10 bases between. The length of the CDR3 is 12 residues. CDR3 coding DNA: TGCAGCGTTGTGAGTGGTGCCACTGAAGCTTTCTTT. Amino acid sequence: CSVVSGATEAFF.

The CDR3 here is CASRPGTGRDEQFF. CDR3 DNA: TGTGCCAGCAGGCCCGGGACAGGGCGCGATGAGCAGTTCTTC. The genes are TRBV6-1 and TRBJ2-1; 9 bases match TRBD1. The CDR3 has 14 residues. V shed 6 bases, J shed 8 bases, and the junction held 8 bases outside the gene matches. Germline V gene sequence: CDR1 MNHNS, CDR2 SASEGT.

The rearrangement joins TRBV10-2 to TRBJ2-3, with 9 positions matching TRBD2. Germline V gives CDR1 WSHSY, CDR2 SAAADI. The V and J ends lost 3 bases and 2 bases, in that order; junction bases with no gene match: 6. This CDR3 contains 16 residues. CDR3 protein: CASSDSGGGATDTQYF. The CDR3 coding sequence is TGCGCCAGCAGTGATTCAGGCGGGGGGGCCACAGATACGCAGTATTTT.

The chain has TRBV4-1 and TRBJ2-1, with 7 bases identical to TRBD2. Germline CDR1 is MGHRA and CDR2 is YSYEKL. The CDR3 is made up of 16 amino acids. The trim removed 6 bases at V and 0 bases at J, leaving 8 bases unmatched. CDR3 DNA: TGCGCCAGCAGGGGTTTGGGGGGGAGCTCCTACAATGAGCAGTTCTTC. Protein: CASRGLGGSSYNEQFF.

V usage is TRBV20-1 and J usage is TRBJ1-1; no clear D gene. This CDR3 is 10 amino acids long. Germline V gene sequence: CDR1 DFQATT, CDR2 SNEGSKA (reference sequence). The V gene lost 5 bases and the J gene lost 4 bases, with 5 bases spanning the gap. As DNA, the CDR3 is TGCAGTGCTGGCCCCACTGAAGCTTTCTTT. Protein sequence: CSAGPTEAFF.

This chain connects TRBV2 to TRBJ1-2, with 8 bases aligning to TRBD1. This CDR3 contains 16 residues. The V gene end was trimmed by 5 bases and the J gene end by 7 bases; junction bases not matched to a gene: 15. Per germline, CDR1 SNHLY and CDR2 FYNNEI. This chain's CDR3 is CASSSGAGGLGFGYTF. The CDR3 DNA is TGTGCCAGCAGTAGCGGGGCAGGGGGCCTGGGATTTGGCTACACCTTC.

The V gene is TRBV2, the J gene TRBJ1-6; tentative D call: TRBD1 (6 bases). The CDR3 is 15 amino acids. Trimming cost V 5 bases and J 5 bases, with 13 bases left between them. From germline, CDR1 is SNHLY and CDR2 FYNNEI. In nucleotides, the CDR3 is TGTGCCAGCAGTCTCGAGGGGGACAATAATTCACCCCTCCACTTT. Translated: CASSLEGDNNSPLHF. The whole variable domain, remainder taken from reference TRBV2 and TRBJ1-6, is EPEVTQTPSHQVTQMGQEVILRCVPISNHLYFYWYRQILGQKVEFLVSFYNNEISEKSEIFDDQFSVERPDGSNFTLKIRSTKLEDSAMYFCASSLEGDNNSPLHFGNGTRLTVT.